This passage covers 16 T cell receptor beta chains from one sample sequenced in a study of T cells in Graves' hyperthyroidism and ophthalmopathy. The investigators amplified TCR beta CDR3 regions from RNA transcripts. Carried out on the TCR CDR3, a first-round RT-PCR used the HTBI primer set. MiXCR, run by TCRdb on the multiplex PCR reads, gives a single entry per CDR3 protein. The sample carries hundreds of thousands of distinct CDR3 sequences, about 14% recorded once. Specimen: blood. These TCRs come from a woman aged 30 to 39 with Graves' hyperthyroidism that later progressed to Graves' ophthalmopathy.

This clonotype was recorded at least ten times. The chain carries TRBV28 and TRBJ1-5; D remains unclear. V lost 6 bases, J lost 2 bases, and 11 bases lay in between. This CDR3 has 14 amino acids. CDR1 is MDHEN and CDR2 is SYDVKM in the germline V gene. The CDR3 nucleotides are TGTGCCAGCAGAAGTGAGAGGCGCAATCAGCCCCAGCATTTT. This gives the protein CASRSERRNQPQHF.

In regard to this clonotype: It may be a read error: a sequence one base away is much more abundant. The V and J genes are TRBV11-1 and TRBJ2-7, with TRBD1 identical over 7 bases. The V gene end was trimmed by 4 bases and the J gene end by 3 bases; junction bases not matched to a gene: 9. The CDR3 has 15 amino acids. Germline V gene data show CDR1 as SGHAT and CDR2 as FQDESV (reference sequence). DNA for the CDR3: TGTGCCAGCAGCTCCAACAGGGGTTCCATCTACGAGCAGTACTTC. As protein: CASSSNRGSIYEQYF.

This clonotype was seen a handful of times. The rearrangement links TRBV30 to TRBJ2-1, with 10 bases that match TRBD2. Germline V gene sequence: CDR1 GTSNPN, CDR2 SVGIG (reference sequence). After removal of 5 bases from V and 7 bases from J, the junction contained 5 bases not matched to a gene. The CDR3 is 13 amino acids. CDR3: CAWGAGGGNEQFF. CDR3 bases: TGTGCCTGGGGAGCGGGAGGGGGTAATGAGCAGTTCTTC.

Ten or more counts support this clonotype. The chain is built from TRBV12-5 and TRBJ1-3; the D is unclear. V was cut by 4 bases and J by 1 base, with 11 bases left in between. The germline V gene has CDR1 LGHNT and CDR2 FRNRAP. This CDR3 is built from 15 residues. The CDR3: CASGSPTRSGNTIYF. As DNA, the CDR3 is TGTGCTAGTGGTTCCCCTACCCGATCTGGAAACACCATATATTTT.

This clonotype appeared a few times. V is TRBV3-1 and J is TRBJ1-1; D not certain. The length of the CDR3 is 13 residues. Germline CDR1 is LGHDT and CDR2 is YNNKEL (reference sequence). Trimming took 0 bases from V and 7 from J, leaving 9 bases between them. In nucleotides, the CDR3 is TGTGCCAGCAGCCAAGATGGTGGCGGTGAAGCTTTCTTT. Its translation: CASSQDGGGEAFF.

The chain recombines TRBV6-1 with TRBJ1-2; D is uncertain. The CDR3 loop spans 14 amino acids. The ends were cut back, 4 bases at V and 2 bases at J, with 11 bases in the middle. CDR1 is MNHNS, CDR2 SASEGT, per germline. CDR3 in DNA: TGTGCCAGCAGTGCTGGGAGAGGGAACTATGGCTACACCTTC. Its translation: CASSAGRGNYGYTF.

The chain combines TRBV19 with TRBJ2-7; the match to TRBD2 covers 10 bases. V was clipped by 11 bases and J by 2 bases; unmatched bases: 3. The CDR3 runs to 12 residues. CDR1 and CDR2 from the germline V gene are LNHDA and SQIVND (reference sequence). CDR3 sequence (DNA): TGTGCCCGGACTAGCGGAACCTACGAGCAGTACTTC. Residues: CARTSGTYEQYF.

This sequence joins TRBV18 and TRBJ2-7, with 8 nucleotides matching TRBD2. Germline CDR1 KGHSH, CDR2 LQKENI. The CDR3 extends over 17 amino acids. V lost 6 bases, J lost 2 bases, and 15 bases stayed unmatched. In DNA, the CDR3 is TGTGCCAGCTCTTCTTCTGGGGGGCGGGAGGCCGCCTACGAGCAGTACTTC. Its protein is CASSSSGGREAAYEQYF. The variable domain in full, completed from reference TRBV18 and TRBJ2-7, reads NAGVMQNPRHLVRRRGQEARLRCSPMKGHSHVYWYRQLPEEGLKFMVYLQKENIIDESGMPKERFSAEFPKEGPSILRIQQVVRGDSAAYFCASSSSGGREAAYEQYFGPGTRLTVT.

The J gene is TRBJ1-1, the V gene TRBV6-2 or TRBV6-3, with TRBD1 identical over 7 bases. The CDR3 runs 14 residues. From germline, CDR1 is MNHEY and CDR2 SVGEGT. Trimming took 6 bases from V and 4 from J; bases not matched to a gene: 8. In DNA form, the CDR3 reads TGTGCCAGCAGACACAACAGGGGCCCCACTGAAGCTTTCTTT. It specifies CASRHNRGPTEAFF.

This clonotype has at least ten counts. The chain uses TRBV19 and TRBJ2-1; 14 bases fit TRBD2. CDR1 and CDR2 from the germline V gene are LNHDA and SQIVND (reference sequence). Trimming removed 3 bases from V and 3 bases from J; junction bases left unmatched: 16. The length of the CDR3 is 21 residues. CDR3 sequence reads: CASSMGVISTSGRANYNEQFF. The CDR3 DNA follows: TGTGCCAGTAGTATGGGGGTCATTTCGACTAGCGGGAGGGCAAACTACAATGAGCAGTTCTTC.

This chain joins TRBV11-2 and TRBJ2-1; D ambiguous. The CDR3 length is 15 residues. Deletions cut 3 bases from V and 2 bases from J, with 11 bases between. The germline gives CDR1 SGHAT, CDR2 FQNNGV. The CDR3 is CASSFGDVPYNEQFF. The CDR3 DNA reads as TGTGCCAGCAGCTTTGGTGACGTCCCCTACAATGAGCAGTTCTTC. The entire variable domain, with the rest obtained from reference TRBV11-2 and TRBJ2-1, is as follows: EAGVAQSPRYKIIEKRQSVAFWCNPISGHATLYWYQQILGQGPKLLIQFQNNGVVDDSQLPKDRFSAERLKGVDSTLKIQPAKLEDSAVYLCASSFGDVPYNEQFFGPGTRLTVL.

Many counts were recorded for this clonotype. This chain connects TRBV28 to TRBJ2-5; D possibly corresponds to TRBD2 (5 bases). The CDR3 is made up of 13 amino acids. V lost 8 bases to trimming and J lost 4 bases, with 14 bases between them. Germline lookup yields CDR1 MDHEN and CDR2 SYDVKM. The CDR3 reads CASGGLAPETQYF. For the CDR3, the DNA is TGTGCCAGCGGTGGACTCGCGCCAGAGACCCAGTACTTC.

This clonotype has at least ten counts. The chain is built from TRBV9 and TRBJ2-7; TRBD2 aligns across 10 bases. The CDR3 has 16 residues. Germline lookup yields CDR1 SGDLS and CDR2 YYNGEE. After removal of 0 bases from V and 6 bases from J, the junction contained 9 bases not matched to a gene. The CDR3 is CASSVEPSGRTLEQYF. CDR3 sequence (DNA): TGTGCCAGCAGCGTAGAGCCTAGCGGGAGAACCCTCGAGCAGTACTTC.

This clonotype was picked up many times. The V call is TRBV27, the J call TRBJ2-7; TRBD2 is a possible D gene (5 bases). Germline V CDR1 and CDR2: MNHEY, SMNVEV (reference sequence). V lost 4 bases, J lost 6 bases, and 25 bases lay in between. CDR3 size: 17 residues. CDR3 sequence (DNA): TGTGCCAGCAGTTCCCTCTGGAGCGGTAGCTGGCTCGGCGAGCAGTACTTC. It codes for CASSSLWSGSWLGEQYF.

This chain uses TRBV5-1 with TRBJ2-1; no clear D. Germline V lookup: CDR1 SGHRS, CDR2 YFSETQ. The CDR3 is 14 amino acids. Trimming stripped 0 bases from V and 3 bases from J, with 7 bases between. In DNA, the CDR3 is TGCGCCAGCAGCTTGGCAGAGGACTACAATGAGCAGTTCTTC. It encodes CASSLAEDYNEQFF.

This chain joins TRBV19 and TRBJ1-2, with 7 bases aligning to TRBD1. Unmatched junction bases numbered 6, after V lost 6 bases and J lost 8 bases. CDR1 and CDR2 from the germline V gene are LNHDA and SQIVND (reference sequence). The CDR3 totals 12 residues. The CDR3 DNA sequence: TGTGCCAGTAGACTGGACAGGCGGGGCTACACCTTC. Translation gives CASRLDRRGYTF.